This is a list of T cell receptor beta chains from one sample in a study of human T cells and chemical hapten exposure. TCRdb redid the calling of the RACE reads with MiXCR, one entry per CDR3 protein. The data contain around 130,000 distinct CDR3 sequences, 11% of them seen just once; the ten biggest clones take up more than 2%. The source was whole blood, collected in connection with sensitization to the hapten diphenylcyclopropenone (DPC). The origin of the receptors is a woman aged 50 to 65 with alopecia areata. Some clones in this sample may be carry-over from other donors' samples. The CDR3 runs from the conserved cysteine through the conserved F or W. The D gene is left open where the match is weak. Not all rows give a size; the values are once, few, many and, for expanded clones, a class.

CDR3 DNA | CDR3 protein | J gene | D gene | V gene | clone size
TGCAGTGCTAGAGGGATGAACACTGAAGCTTTCTTT | CSARGMNTEAFF | TRBJ1-1 | . | TRBV20-1 | few
TGTGCCAGCAGTTACCTGGACAGGGGGCCAGATACGCAGTATTTT | CASSYLDRGPDTQYF | TRBJ2-3 | TRBD1 | TRBV6-2/TRBV6-3 | many
TGCGCCAGCAGCTTAGGGGACCGTTATAGCTACACCTTC | CASSLGDRYSYTF | TRBJ1-2 | . | TRBV5-1 | .
TGTGCCAGCAGCCTAGGACCGGGCGAGGAGACCCAGTACTTC | CASSLGPGEETQYF | TRBJ2-5 | . | TRBV9 | .
TGTGCCAGCAGTGGGTTACAGGGCTGTGGAGGGACCCAGTACTTC | CASSGLQGCGGTQYF | TRBJ2-5 | . | TRBV6-1 | .
TGTGCCAGCAGCTCACTAAACAGGGGGACCTACGAGCAGTACTTC | CASSSLNRGTYEQYF | TRBJ2-7 | TRBD1 | TRBV5-6 | medium-sized
TGTGCCAGCAGTTGGGCAGCCGATCGTAATTCACCCCTCCACTTT | CASSWAADRNSPLHF | TRBJ1-6 | . | TRBV27 | few
TGCGCCAGCAGAGCGACTTCTAACTATGGCTACACCTTC | CASRATSNYGYTF | TRBJ1-2 | . | TRBV5-1 | .
TGTGCCACCAGCAGAGAGCCGACGAGCCCCTACGAGCAGTACTTC | CATSREPTSPYEQYF | TRBJ2-7 | . | TRBV15 | .
TGTGCCAGCAGTTTTCTACAGGGGGCAAGGTCTTACTATGGCTACACCTTC | CASSFLQGARSYYGYTF | TRBJ1-2 | TRBD1 | TRBV27 | few
TGCGCCAGCAGCTTGACTACCATAACAGATACGCAGTATTTT | CASSLTTITDTQYF | TRBJ2-3 | . | TRBV5-1 | many
TGTGCCAGCAGCTTACAGTGGACAGAGTACTTC | CASSLQWTEYF | TRBJ2-7 | . | TRBV7-3 | few
TGTGCCAGCATCCTACAGCCCCAGGGGGCGTTGAGCAATCAGCCCCAGCATTTT | CASILQPQGALSNQPQHF | TRBJ1-5 | . | TRBV21-1 | few
TGCAGTGCTATCTCCGGGACAGCTGAAGCTTTCTTT | CSAISGTAEAFF | TRBJ1-1 | TRBD1 | TRBV20-1 | many
TGTGCCAGCAGTTTAGCGAACACCGGGGAGCTGTTTTTT | CASSLANTGELFF | TRBJ2-2 | . | TRBV27 | few
TGTGCCAGCAGTTCTACAGTAGCCAAAAACATTCAGTACTTC | CASSSTVAKNIQYF | TRBJ2-4 | . | TRBV12-3/TRBV12-4 | .
TGCGCCAGCAGCCCTGATCCTGGCTCTGGGGCCAACGTCCTGACTTTC | CASSPDPGSGANVLTF | TRBJ2-6 | . | TRBV4-1 | many
TGTGCCAGCAGTCCAGGTCCTGCAGCCTCCTACGAGCAGTACTTC | CASSPGPAASYEQYF | TRBJ2-7 | . | TRBV27 | many
TGTGCCAGCAGTTTACACCTAGGGGTAAACACCGGGGAGCTGTTTTTT | CASSLHLGVNTGELFF | TRBJ2-2 | . | TRBV12-3/TRBV12-4 | few
TGCAGCGTTGAAGATCGGGGACAGGGGGCGGCAAAACTGTTTTTT | CSVEDRGQGAAKLFF | TRBJ1-4 | TRBD1 | TRBV29-1 | many
TGTGCCAGCAGCGTAGTAGCTTCGGGGGAGCAGTACTTC | CASSVVASGEQYF | TRBJ2-7 | . | TRBV9 | few
TGTGCCAGCAGCTTAAATAGGGGACCCGAAGAGACCCAGTACTTC | CASSLNRGPEETQYF | TRBJ2-5 | . | TRBV7-2 | .
TGTGCCAGCAGTTCCACAGGGGTCCGTACCCTCCACTTT | CASSSTGVRTLHF | TRBJ1-6 | TRBD1 | TRBV27 | many
TGTGCCAGCAGCGGGACAGGGGGGGGACTCGTGGATGAGCAGTTCTTC | CASSGTGGGLVDEQFF | TRBJ2-1 | TRBD1 | TRBV28 | .
TGTGCCAGCAGCTTAGTGGCTCAGGGAAAGTTCTTC | CASSLVAQGKFF | TRBJ2-1 | . | TRBV7-9 | few